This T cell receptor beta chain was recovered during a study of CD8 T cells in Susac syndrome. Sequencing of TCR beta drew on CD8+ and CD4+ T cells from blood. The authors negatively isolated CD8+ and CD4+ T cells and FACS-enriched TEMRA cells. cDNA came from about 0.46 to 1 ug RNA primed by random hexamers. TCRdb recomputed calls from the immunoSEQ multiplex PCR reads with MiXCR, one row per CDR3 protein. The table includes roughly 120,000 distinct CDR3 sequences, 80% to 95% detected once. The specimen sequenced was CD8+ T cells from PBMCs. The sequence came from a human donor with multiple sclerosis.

The CDR3 DNA sequence: TGCAGTGCTACTGACAGGGTTAGCACAGATACGCAGTATTTT. The encoded protein is CSATDRVSTDTQYF. The genes are TRBV20-1 and TRBJ2-3; TRBD1 matches at 7 bases. Germline loops: CDR1 DFQATT, CDR2 SNEGSKA (reference sequence). V was clipped by 4 bases and J by 0 bases; unmatched bases: 4. This CDR3 is built from 14 residues.